These T cell receptor beta chains were read from a single sample in a study of metastatic and nonmetastatic thyroid tumors. Using MiXCR, TCRdb re-called clones from the PCR reads. The sample contains roughly 35,000 clones, about a sixth of which appear only once. The sample consisted of blood. These receptors all come from a female donor with papillary thyroid cancer or a benign thyroid nodule (not recorded which). Some clones in this sample may be carry-over from other donors' samples. Both conserved end residues are part of each CDR3. The D gene is left open where the match is weak. Size tells how often a clone was seen (once, few, many) or the class of an expanded clone, and some rows leave it out.

d_gene	v_gene	abundance	j_gene	CDR3aa	CDR3nt
.	TRBV7-9	.	TRBJ2-5	CASSKDWETQYF	TGTGCCAGCAGCAAAGATTGGGAGACCCAGTACTTC
.	TRBV20-1	many	TRBJ1-2	CSARAQGDYGYTF	TGCAGTGCTAGAGCCCAGGGAGACTATGGCTACACCTTC
TRBD2	TRBV20-1	.	TRBJ2-1	CSATAGGLGNEQFF	TGCAGTGCGACAGCGGGAGGGCTGGGAAATGAGCAGTTCTTC
.	TRBV6-1	.	TRBJ1-3	CASSARTGSGNTIYF	TGTGCCAGCAGTGCGCGTACAGGCTCTGGAAACACCATATATTTT
TRBD1	TRBV7-9	many	TRBJ1-5	CASSQGGTGNNQPQHF	TGTGCCAGCAGCCAAGGTGGGACAGGGAATAATCAGCCCCAGCATTTT
TRBD1	TRBV5-1	many	TRBJ1-1	CASSLGHTGANTEAFF	TGCGCCAGCAGCTTGGGCCATACAGGGGCAAACACTGAAGCTTTCTTT
TRBD2	TRBV7-6	.	TRBJ2-5	CASSLFGRARGPQETQYF	TGTGCCAGCAGCTTATTCGGGAGGGCCCGAGGCCCCCAAGAGACCCAGTACTTC
TRBD1	TRBV7-8	many	TRBJ2-5	CASSPRRTGGMETQYF	TGTGCCAGCAGCCCCCGTAGAACAGGGGGGATGGAGACCCAATACTTC
.	TRBV5-1	.	TRBJ1-2	CASSLDGKGYTF	TGCGCCAGCAGCTTGGACGGAAAGGGCTACACCTTC
TRBD2	TRBV6-1	.	TRBJ2-1	CASSSGKDYNEQFF	TGTGCCAGCAGCAGCGGGAAGGATTACAATGAGCAGTTCTTC
.	TRBV7-2	many	TRBJ1-1	CASSSSGTGTEAFF	TGTGCCAGCAGCTCTTCAGGGACTGGCACTGAAGCTTTCTTT
TRBD2	TRBV20-1	.	TRBJ2-3	CSARTTSGRTDTQYF	TGCAGTGCTAGGACCACTAGCGGACGCACAGATACGCAGTATTTT
.	TRBV9	many	TRBJ2-1	CASSADKKWEQFF	TGTGCCAGCAGCGCAGACAAAAAGTGGGAGCAGTTCTTC
.	TRBV3-1	many	TRBJ1-5	CASSSDYSNQPQHF	TGTGCCAGCAGCTCCGATTATAGCAATCAGCCCCAGCATTTT
.	TRBV20-1	many	TRBJ1-5	CSAQHGLGPKSNQPQHF	TGCAGTGCCCAACACGGCTTGGGGCCGAAGTCCAATCAGCCCCAGCATTTT
.	TRBV19	.	TRBJ2-2	CASDNGKRLNTGELFF	TGTGCCAGTGATAACGGGAAGAGGCTAAACACCGGGGAGCTGTTTTTT
.	TRBV24-1	many	TRBJ2-2	CATRSQTNTGELFF	TGTGCCACCAGGTCACAGACGAACACCGGGGAGCTGTTTTTT
.	TRBV7-9	many	TRBJ2-2	CASSPGHTGELFF	TGTGCCAGCAGCCCCGGCCACACCGGGGAGCTGTTTTTT
.	TRBV3-1	many	TRBJ2-5	CASSQTNQLLYF	TGTGCCAGCAGCCAGACAAACCAACTCCTCTACTTC
.	TRBV6-2/TRBV6-3	few	TRBJ2-1	CASSYGEGSYNERFF	TGTGCCAGCAGTTACGGGGAAGGATCCTACAATGAGCGGTTCTTC
.	TRBV5-1	many	TRBJ2-6	CASGDTSGANVLTF	TGCGCCAGCGGAGACACGTCGGGGGCCAACGTCCTGACTTTC
.	TRBV2	medium-sized	TRBJ1-1	CASTSGGGFTEAFF	TGTGCCAGCACCTCCGGGGGGGGGTTCACTGAAGCTTTCTTT
.	TRBV10-3	many	TRBJ2-1	CATDPGNYNEQFF	TGTGCCACCGATCCCGGCAACTACAATGAGCAGTTCTTC
.	TRBV7-9	many	TRBJ2-7	CASSLFLGKSINF	TGTGCCAGCAGCTTATTCCTAGGGAAGAGCATAAACTTC
.	TRBV27	few	TRBJ2-7	CASSLRAKSYEQYF	TGTGCCAGCAGTTTAAGAGCAAAAAGTTACGAGCAGTACTTC
.	TRBV11-2	many	TRBJ1-4	CASSFVGGTGKLFF	TGTGCCAGCAGCTTCGTTGGGGGGACCGGAAAACTGTTTTTT
.	TRBV19	many	TRBJ1-4	CASMGGANEKLFF	TGTGCCAGTATGGGGGGAGCTAATGAAAAACTGTTTTTT
TRBD2	TRBV5-5	many	TRBJ2-1	CASSYTGTSAYNEQFF	TGTGCCAGCAGCTACACCGGGACTAGCGCCTACAATGAGCAGTTCTTC
TRBD1	TRBV4-3	many	TRBJ1-3	CASSQHRGPGNTIYF	TGCGCCAGCAGCCAACACAGGGGGCCTGGAAACACCATATATTTT
TRBD2	TRBV2	.	TRBJ2-3	CASSMISGGPDTQYF	TGTGCCAGCAGTATGATATCGGGAGGGCCTGATACGCAGTATTTT
TRBD2	TRBV6-1	few	TRBJ2-7	CASSDGASGSYEQYF	TGTGCCAGCAGTGACGGTGCTAGCGGGAGCTACGAGCAGTACTTC
.	TRBV30	many	TRBJ1-6	CAWSGGSYNSPLHF	TGTGCCTGGAGTGGAGGCTCCTATAATTCACCCCTCCACTTT
TRBD1	TRBV9	many	TRBJ1-5	CASSGGQGNQPQHF	TGTGCCAGCAGCGGCGGACAGGGCAATCAGCCCCAGCATTTT
TRBD2	TRBV28	many	TRBJ2-1	CASSLSATSGSSYNEQFF	TGTGCCAGCAGTTTATCCGCGACTAGCGGGAGCTCCTACAATGAGCAGTTCTTC
TRBD1	TRBV7-9	many	TRBJ2-7	CASSLWTGEAGLSYEQYF	TGTGCCAGCAGCTTATGGACAGGGGAGGCCGGACTCTCCTACGAGCAGTACTTC
.	TRBV12-3/TRBV12-4	many	TRBJ1-4	CASSRGGNEKLFF	TGTGCCAGCAGTCGGGGGGGTAATGAAAAACTGTTTTTT
.	TRBV6-1	few	TRBJ1-2	CASSVDPRNYGYTF	TGTGCCAGCAGTGTTGACCCTAGGAACTATGGCTACACCTTC
.	TRBV12-3/TRBV12-4	few	TRBJ1-2	CASIPRFGQGTYGYTF	TGTGCCAGCATTCCCCGTTTTGGGCAGGGGACCTATGGCTACACCTTC
.	TRBV10-3	many	TRBJ2-3	CAISERQAGDTQYF	TGTGCCATCAGTGAAAGACAGGCAGGCGATACGCAGTATTTT
.	TRBV20-1	.	TRBJ2-7	CSARDGIYEQYF	TGCAGTGCTAGGGACGGTATCTACGAGCAGTACTTC
.	TRBV6-5	medium-sized	TRBJ1-1	CASSYLGAGDVQAFF	TGTGCCAGCAGTTACTTGGGGGCCGGAGATGTACAAGCTTTCTTT
.	TRBV5-1	.	TRBJ2-3	CASSFLTDTQYF	TGCGCCAGCAGCTTCCTGACAGATACGCAGTATTTT
TRBD1	TRBV6-1	.	TRBJ1-1	CASISGQAVLNTEAFF	TGTGCCAGCATCTCTGGACAGGCGGTACTTAACACTGAAGCTTTCTTT
.	TRBV6-1	many	TRBJ2-1	CASSVLPHNEQFF	TGTGCCAGCAGTGTTCTGCCACACAATGAGCAGTTCTTC
TRBD1	TRBV6-4	medium-sized	TRBJ1-6	CASSELDRGTPLHF	TGTGCCAGCAGTGAATTGGACAGGGGGACACCCCTCCACTTT
TRBD1	TRBV12-3/TRBV12-4	few	TRBJ2-5	CASSFFGTGVETQYF	TGTGCCAGCAGTTTCTTCGGGACAGGGGTGGAGACCCAGTACTTC